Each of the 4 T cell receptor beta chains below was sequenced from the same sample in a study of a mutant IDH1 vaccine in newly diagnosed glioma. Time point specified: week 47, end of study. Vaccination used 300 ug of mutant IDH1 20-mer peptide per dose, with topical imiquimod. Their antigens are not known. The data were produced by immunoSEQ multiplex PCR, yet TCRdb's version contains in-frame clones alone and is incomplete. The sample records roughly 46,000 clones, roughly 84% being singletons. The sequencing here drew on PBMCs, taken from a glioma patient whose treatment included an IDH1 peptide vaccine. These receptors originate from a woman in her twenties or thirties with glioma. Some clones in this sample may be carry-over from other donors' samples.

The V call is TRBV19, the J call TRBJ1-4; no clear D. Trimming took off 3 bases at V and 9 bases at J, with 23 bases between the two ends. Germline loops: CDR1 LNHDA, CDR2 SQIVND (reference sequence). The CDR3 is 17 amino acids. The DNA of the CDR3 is TGTGCCAGTAGTATCTGGGATTCGAGGGAAGGCCGGAAAAAACTGTTTTTT. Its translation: CASSIWDSREGRKKLFF.

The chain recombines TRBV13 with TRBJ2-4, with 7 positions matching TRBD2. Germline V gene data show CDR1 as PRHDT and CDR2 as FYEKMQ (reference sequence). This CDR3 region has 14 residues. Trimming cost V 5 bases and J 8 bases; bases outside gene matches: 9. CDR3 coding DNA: TGTGCCAGCAGCCCCTCGTCGCGGGAGCACATTCAGTACTTC. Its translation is CASSPSSREHIQYF.

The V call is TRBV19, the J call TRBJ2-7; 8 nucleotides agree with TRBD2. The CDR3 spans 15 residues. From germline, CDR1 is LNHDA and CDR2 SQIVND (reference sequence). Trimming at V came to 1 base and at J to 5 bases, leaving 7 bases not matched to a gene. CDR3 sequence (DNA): TGTGCCAGTAGTATAGGGGGGCGGGAGGACCACGAGCAGTACTTC. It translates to CASSIGGREDHEQYF.

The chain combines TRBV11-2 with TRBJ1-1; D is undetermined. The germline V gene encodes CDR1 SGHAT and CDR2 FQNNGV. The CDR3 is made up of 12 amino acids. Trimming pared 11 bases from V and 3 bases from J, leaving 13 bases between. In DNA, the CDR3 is TGTGCCGGGAGACTGGGAGACACTGAAGCTTTCTTT. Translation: CAGRLGDTEAFF.